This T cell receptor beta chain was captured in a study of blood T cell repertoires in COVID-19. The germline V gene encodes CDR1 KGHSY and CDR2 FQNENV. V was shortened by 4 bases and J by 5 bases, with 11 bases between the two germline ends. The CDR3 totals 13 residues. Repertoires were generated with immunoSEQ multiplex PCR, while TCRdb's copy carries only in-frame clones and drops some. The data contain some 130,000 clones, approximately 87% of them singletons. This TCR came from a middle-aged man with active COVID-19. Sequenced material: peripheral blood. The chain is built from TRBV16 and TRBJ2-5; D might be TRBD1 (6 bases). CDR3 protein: CASSPGTRETQYF. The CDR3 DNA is TGTGCCAGCAGCCCAGGGACAAGGGAGACCCAGTACTTC.